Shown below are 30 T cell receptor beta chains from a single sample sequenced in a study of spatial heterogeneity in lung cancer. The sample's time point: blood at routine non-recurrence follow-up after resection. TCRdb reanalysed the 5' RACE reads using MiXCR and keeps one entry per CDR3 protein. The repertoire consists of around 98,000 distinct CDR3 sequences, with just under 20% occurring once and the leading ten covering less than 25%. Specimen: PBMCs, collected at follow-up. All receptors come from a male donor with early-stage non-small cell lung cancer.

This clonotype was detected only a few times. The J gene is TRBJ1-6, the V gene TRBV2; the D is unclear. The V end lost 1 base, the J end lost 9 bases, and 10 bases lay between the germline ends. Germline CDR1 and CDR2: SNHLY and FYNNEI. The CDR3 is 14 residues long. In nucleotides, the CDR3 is TGTGCCAGCAGTGAAGGACGCTCTGGTTCACCCCTCCACTTT. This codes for CASSEGRSGSPLHF.

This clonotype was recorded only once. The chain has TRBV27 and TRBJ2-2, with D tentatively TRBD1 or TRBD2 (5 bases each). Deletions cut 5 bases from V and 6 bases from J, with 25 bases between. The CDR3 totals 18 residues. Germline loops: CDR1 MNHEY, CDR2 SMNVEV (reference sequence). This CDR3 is CASSLEGWLALRSGELFF. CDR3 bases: TGTGCCAGCAGTCTAGAGGGGTGGCTTGCACTACGGTCCGGGGAGCTGTTTTTT.

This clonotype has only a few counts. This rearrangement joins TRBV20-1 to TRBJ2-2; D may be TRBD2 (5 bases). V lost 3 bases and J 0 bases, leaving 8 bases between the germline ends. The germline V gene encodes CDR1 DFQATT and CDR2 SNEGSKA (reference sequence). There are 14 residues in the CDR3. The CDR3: CSARFGANTGELFF. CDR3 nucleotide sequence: TGCAGTGCTAGGTTCGGGGCGAACACCGGGGAGCTGTTTTTT.

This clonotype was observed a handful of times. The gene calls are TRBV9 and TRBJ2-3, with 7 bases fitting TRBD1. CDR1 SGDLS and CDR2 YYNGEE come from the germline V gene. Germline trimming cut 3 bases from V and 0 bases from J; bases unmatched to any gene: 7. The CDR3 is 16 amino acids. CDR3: CASSARQGSSTDTQYF. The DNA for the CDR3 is TGTGCCAGCAGCGCCAGACAGGGTTCTAGCACAGATACGCAGTATTTT.

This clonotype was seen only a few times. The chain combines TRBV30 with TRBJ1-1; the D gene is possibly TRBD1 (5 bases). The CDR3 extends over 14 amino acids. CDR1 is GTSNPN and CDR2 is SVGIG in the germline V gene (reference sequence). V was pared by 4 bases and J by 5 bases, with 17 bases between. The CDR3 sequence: CAWNWGGASTEAFF. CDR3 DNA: TGTGCCTGGAATTGGGGGGGTGCTTCTACTGAAGCTTTCTTT.

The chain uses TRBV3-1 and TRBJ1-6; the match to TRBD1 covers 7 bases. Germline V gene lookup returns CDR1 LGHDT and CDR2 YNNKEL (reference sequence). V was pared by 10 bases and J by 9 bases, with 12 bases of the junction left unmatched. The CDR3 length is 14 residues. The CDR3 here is CATGTGDHSSPLHF. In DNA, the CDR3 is TGTGCCACAGGCACAGGGGATCATAGTTCACCCCTCCACTTT.

The CDR3 nucleotides are TGCGCCAGCAGCACGCCAAATCAAGATACGCAGTATTTT. It codes for CASSTPNQDTQYF. The chain joins TRBV10-2 to TRBJ2-3; D ambiguous. This CDR3 comprises 13 residues. V lost 6 bases and J 5 bases, leaving 12 bases between the germline ends. Germline V gives CDR1 WSHSY, CDR2 SAAADI.

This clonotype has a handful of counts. The CDR3 spells CASGRETQYF. The CDR3 DNA reads TGTGCCAGCGGGAGGGAGACCCAGTACTTC. The J gene is TRBJ2-5, the V gene TRBV2; weak D call: TRBD2 (6 bases). CDR1 and CDR2 from the germline V gene are SNHLY and FYNNEI. Trimming took off 8 bases at V and 5 bases at J, with 6 bases between the two ends. This CDR3 spans 10 amino acids.

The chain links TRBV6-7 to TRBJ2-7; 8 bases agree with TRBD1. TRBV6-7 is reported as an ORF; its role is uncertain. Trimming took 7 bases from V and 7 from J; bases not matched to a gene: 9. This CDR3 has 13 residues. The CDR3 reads CASKNRDRWEQYV. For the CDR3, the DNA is TGTGCCAGCAAAAACCGGGACAGGTGGGAGCAGTACGTC.

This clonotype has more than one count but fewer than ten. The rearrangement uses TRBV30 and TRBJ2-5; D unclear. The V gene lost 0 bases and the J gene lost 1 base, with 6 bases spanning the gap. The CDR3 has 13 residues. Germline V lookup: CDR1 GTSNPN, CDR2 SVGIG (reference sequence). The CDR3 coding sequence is TGTGCCTGGAGTGTTCTGGCCCAAGAGACCCAGTACTTC. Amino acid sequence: CAWSVLAQETQYF.

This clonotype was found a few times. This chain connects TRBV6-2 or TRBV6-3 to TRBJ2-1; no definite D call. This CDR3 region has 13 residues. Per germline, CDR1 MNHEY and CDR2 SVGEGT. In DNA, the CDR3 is TGTGCAACCGGGCTAGAGAGCTACAATGAGCAGTTCTTC. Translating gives CATGLESYNEQFF.

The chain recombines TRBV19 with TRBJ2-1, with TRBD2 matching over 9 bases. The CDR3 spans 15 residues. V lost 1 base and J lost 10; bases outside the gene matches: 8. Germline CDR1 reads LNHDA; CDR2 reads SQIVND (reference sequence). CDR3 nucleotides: TGTGCCAGTAGTATAGGGAATAGCGGGGGTTCGGAGCAGTTCTTC. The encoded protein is CASSIGNSGGSEQFF.

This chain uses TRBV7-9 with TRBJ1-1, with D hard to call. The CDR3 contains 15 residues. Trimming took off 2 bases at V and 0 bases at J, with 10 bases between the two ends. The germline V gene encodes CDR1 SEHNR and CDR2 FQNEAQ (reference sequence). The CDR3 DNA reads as TGTGCCAGCAGCTTAAGGGAGGGTATGAACACTGAAGCTTTCTTT. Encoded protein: CASSLREGMNTEAFF.

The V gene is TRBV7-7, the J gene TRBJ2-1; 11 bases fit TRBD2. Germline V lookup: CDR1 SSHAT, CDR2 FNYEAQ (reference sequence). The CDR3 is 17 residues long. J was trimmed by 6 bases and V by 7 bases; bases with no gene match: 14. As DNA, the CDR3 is TGTGCCAGCAACGAACGGCCGGGACTAGCGGATAGCAATGAGCAGTTCTTC. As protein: CASNERPGLADSNEQFF. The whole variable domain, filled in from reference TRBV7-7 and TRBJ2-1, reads GAGVSQSPRYKVTKRGQDVTLRCDPISSHATLYWYQQALGQGPEFLTYFNYEAQPDKSGLPSDRFSAERPEGSISTLTIQRTEQRDSAMYRCASNERPGLADSNEQFFGPGTRLTVL.

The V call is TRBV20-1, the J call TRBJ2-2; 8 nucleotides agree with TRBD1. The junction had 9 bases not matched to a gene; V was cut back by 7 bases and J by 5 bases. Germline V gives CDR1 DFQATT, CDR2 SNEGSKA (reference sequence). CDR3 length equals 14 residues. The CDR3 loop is CSVPQGDPTGELFF. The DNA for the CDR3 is TGCAGTGTTCCACAGGGGGACCCGACCGGGGAGCTGTTTTTT.

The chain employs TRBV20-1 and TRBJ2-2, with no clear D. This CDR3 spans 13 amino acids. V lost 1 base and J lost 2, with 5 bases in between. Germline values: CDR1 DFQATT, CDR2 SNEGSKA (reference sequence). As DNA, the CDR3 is TGCAGTGCTAGAGTACCTAACACCGGGGAGCTGTTTTTT. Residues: CSARVPNTGELFF.

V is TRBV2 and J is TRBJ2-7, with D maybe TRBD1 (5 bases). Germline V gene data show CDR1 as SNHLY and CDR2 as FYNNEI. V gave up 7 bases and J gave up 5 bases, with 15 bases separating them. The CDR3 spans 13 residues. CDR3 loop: CASNSGKSHEQYF. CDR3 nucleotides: TGTGCCAGCAACTCAGGGAAATCCCACGAGCAGTACTTC.

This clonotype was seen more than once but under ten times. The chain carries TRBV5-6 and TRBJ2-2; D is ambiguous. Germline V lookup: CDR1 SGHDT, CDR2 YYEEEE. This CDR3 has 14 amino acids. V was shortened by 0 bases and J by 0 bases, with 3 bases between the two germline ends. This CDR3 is CASSLGTNTGELFF. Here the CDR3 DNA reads TGTGCCAGCAGCTTGGGCACGAACACCGGGGAGCTGTTTTTT.

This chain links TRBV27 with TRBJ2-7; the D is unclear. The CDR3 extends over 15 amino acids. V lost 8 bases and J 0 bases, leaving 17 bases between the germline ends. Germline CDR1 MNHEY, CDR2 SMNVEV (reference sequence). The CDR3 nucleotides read TGTGCCAGCGGCAAGGCAGGCAGCATCTCCTACGAGCAGTACTTC. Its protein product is CASGKAGSISYEQYF.

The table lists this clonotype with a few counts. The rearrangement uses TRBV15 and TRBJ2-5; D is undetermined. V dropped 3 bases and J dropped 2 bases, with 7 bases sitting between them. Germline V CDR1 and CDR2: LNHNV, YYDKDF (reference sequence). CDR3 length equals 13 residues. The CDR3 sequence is CATSRDGQETQYF. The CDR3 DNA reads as TGTGCCACCAGCAGGGACGGACAAGAGACCCAGTACTTC.

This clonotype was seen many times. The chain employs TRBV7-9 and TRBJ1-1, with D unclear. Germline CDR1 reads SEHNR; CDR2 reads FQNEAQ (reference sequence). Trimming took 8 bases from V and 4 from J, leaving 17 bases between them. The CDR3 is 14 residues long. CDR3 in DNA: TGTGCCAGCGGAGTCTCCGAGGCGAGCACTGAAGCTTTCTTT. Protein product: CASGVSEASTEAFF. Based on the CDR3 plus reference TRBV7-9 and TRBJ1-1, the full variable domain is DTGVSQNPRHKITKRGQNVTFRCDPISEHNRLYWYRQTLGQGPEFLTYFQNEAQLEKSRLLSDRFSAERPKGSFSTLEIQRTEQGDSAMYLCASGVSEASTEAFFGQGTRLTVV.

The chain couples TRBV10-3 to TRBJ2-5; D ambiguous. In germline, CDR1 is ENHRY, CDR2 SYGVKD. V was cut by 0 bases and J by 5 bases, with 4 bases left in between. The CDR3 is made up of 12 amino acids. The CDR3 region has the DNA TGTGCCATCAGTGAGTCTTCGGAGACCCAGTACTTC. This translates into CAISESSETQYF.

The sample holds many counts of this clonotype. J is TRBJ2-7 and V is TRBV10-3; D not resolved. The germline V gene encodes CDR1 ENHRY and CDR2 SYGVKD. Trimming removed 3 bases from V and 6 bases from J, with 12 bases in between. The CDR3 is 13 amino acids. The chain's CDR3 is CAISDGLAGEQYV. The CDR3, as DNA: TGTGCCATCAGTGATGGGTTAGCTGGCGAGCAGTACGTC.

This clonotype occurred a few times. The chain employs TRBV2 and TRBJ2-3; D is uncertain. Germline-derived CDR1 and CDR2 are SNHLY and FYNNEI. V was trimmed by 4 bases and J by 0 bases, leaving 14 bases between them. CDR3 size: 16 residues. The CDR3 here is CASSVGSITSTDTQYF. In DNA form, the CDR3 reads TGTGCCAGCAGTGTTGGGTCGATCACTAGCACAGATACGCAGTATTTT.

The CDR3 region is CAISPRTGYESGEQFF. The CDR3 nucleotides read TGTGCCATCAGTCCCCGGACAGGGTATGAGTCCGGGGAGCAGTTCTTC. The chain links TRBV10-3 to TRBJ2-1; 8 nucleotides match TRBD1. CDR3 length: 16 amino acids. The J segment lost 10 bases and the V segment lost 5 bases, leaving 16 bases of the junction unmatched. From germline, CDR1 is ENHRY and CDR2 SYGVKD.

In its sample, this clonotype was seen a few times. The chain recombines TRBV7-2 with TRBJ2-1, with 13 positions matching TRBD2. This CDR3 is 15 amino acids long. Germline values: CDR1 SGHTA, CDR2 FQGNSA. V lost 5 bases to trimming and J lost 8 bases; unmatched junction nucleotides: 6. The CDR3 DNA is TGTGCCAGCAGCGCCGGACTAGCGGGAGTCTATGAGCAGTTCTTC. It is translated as CASSAGLAGVYEQFF.

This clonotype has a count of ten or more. CDR3 sequence reads: CSASEQQSSLHF. The CDR3 nucleotides are TGCAGTGCTAGTGAACAGCAATCCTCCCTCCACTTT. V is TRBV20-1 and J is TRBJ1-6; no firm D call. V lost 3 bases, J lost 14 bases, and 14 bases lay in between. CDR1 is DFQATT, CDR2 SNEGSKA, per germline (reference sequence). The CDR3 sequence is 12 residues long.

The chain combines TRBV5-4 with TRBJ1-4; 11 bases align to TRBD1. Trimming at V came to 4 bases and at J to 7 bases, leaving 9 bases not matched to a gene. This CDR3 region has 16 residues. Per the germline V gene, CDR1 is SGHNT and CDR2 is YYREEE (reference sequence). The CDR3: CASSRTDRGLREKLFF. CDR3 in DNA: TGTGCCAGCAGCCGAACGGACAGGGGGCTACGTGAAAAACTGTTTTTT.

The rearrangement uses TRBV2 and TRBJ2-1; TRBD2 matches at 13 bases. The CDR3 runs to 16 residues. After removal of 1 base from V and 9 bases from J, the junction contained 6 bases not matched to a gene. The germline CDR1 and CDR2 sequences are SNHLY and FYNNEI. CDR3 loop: CASSEGRGLAGIEQFF. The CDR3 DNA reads TGTGCCAGCAGTGAAGGGCGGGGACTAGCGGGAATTGAGCAGTTCTTC.

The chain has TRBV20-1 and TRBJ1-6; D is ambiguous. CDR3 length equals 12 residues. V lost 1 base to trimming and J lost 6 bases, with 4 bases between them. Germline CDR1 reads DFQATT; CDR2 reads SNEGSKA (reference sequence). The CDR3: CSARGPNSPLHF. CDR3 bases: TGCAGTGCTAGAGGACCTAATTCACCCCTCCACTTT.